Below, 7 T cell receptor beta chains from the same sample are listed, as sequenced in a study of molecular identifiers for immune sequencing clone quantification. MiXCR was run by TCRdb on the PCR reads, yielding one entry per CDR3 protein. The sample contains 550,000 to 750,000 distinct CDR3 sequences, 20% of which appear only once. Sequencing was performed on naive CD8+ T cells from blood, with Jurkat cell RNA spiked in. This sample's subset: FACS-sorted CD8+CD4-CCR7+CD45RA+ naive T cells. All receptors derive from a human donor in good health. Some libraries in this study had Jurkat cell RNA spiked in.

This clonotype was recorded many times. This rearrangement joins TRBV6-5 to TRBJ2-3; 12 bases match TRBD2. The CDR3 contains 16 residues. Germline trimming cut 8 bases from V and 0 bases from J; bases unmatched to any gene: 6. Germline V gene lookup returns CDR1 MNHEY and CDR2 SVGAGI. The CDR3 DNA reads TGTGCCAGCGCCCCTCTAGCGGGAGGGAGCACAGATACGCAGTATTTT. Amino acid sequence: CASAPLAGGSTDTQYF.

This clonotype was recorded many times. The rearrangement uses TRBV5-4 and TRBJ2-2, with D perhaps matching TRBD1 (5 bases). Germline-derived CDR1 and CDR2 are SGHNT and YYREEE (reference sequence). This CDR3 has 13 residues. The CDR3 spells CAPRDSNTGELFF. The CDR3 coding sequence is TGTGCTCCAAGAGACAGCAACACCGGGGAGCTGTTTTTT.

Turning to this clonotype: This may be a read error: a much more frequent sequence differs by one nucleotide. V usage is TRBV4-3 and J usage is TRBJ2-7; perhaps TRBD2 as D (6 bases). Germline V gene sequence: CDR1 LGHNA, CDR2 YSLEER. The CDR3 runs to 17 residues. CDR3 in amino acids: CAGSQDLPGDSSYEQYF. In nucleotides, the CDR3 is TGCGCCGGCAGCCAAGATCTGCCGGGAGATAGCTCCTACGAGCAGTACTTC.

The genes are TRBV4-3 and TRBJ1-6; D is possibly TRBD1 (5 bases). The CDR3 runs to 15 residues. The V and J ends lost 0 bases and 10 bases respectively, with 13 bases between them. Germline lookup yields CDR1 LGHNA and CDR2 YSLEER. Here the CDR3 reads CASSQDEGLGSPLHF. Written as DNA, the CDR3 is TGCGCCAGCAGCCAAGACGAGGGGCTTGGATCACCCCTCCACTTT.

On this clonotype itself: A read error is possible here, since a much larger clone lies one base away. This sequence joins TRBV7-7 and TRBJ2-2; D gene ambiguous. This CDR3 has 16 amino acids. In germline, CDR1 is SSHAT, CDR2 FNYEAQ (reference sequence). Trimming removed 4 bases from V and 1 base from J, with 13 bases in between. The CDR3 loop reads CASSSHPEMNTGELFF. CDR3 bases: TGTGCCAGCAGCTCCCATCCTGAAATGAACACCGGGGAGCTGTTTTTT. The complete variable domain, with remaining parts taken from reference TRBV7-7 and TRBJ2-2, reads GAGVSQSPRYKVTKRGQDVTLRCDPISSHATLYWYQQALGQGPEFLTYFNYEAQPDKSGLPSDRFSAERPEGSISTLTIQRTEQRDSAMYRCASSSHPEMNTGELFFGEGSRLTVL.

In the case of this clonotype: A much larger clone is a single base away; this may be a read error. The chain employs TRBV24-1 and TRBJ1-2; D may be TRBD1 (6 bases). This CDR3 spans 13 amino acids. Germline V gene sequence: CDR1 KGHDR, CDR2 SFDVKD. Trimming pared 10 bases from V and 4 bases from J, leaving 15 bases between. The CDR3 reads CATTRTEGYGYTF. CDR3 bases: TGTGCCACAACCAGGACAGAAGGCTATGGCTACACCTTC.

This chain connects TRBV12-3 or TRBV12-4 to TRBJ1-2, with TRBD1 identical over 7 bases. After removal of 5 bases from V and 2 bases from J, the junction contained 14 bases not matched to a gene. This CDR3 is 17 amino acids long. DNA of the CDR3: TGTGCCAGCAGTCACAATATTATAGGGGGCCAGAACTATGGCTACACCTTC. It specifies CASSHNIIGGQNYGYTF.